A single T cell receptor beta chain is shown here with its context. Multiplex PCR with BIOMED2 TRB-A/B primer pools amplified TRB rearrangements. TCRdb called the multiplex PCR reads again in MiXCR, with one record for every CDR3 protein. The sample contains over 10,000 distinct CDR3 sequences, roughly 23% of which appear only once. This entry is derived from a study of T and B cells in COVID-19 patients. Overall study context: At median age roughly 35 years, recovered patients were younger than active-infection patients at approximately 64.

TRB was amplified from around 250-500 ng of blood genomic DNA. CDR1 is SNHLY, CDR2 FYNNEI, per germline. J lost 5 bases, V lost 5 bases, and 7 bases had no gene match. The CDR3 spans 15 residues. The V call is TRBV2, the J call TRBJ2-2; 8 bases are a match to TRBD1. Sequenced sample: blood. The receptor comes from a human donor who had recovered from COVID-19. The CDR3 reads CASSRQGARTGELFF. The CDR3 region has the DNA TGTGCCAGCAGTCGTCAGGGGGCGCGTACCGGGGAGCTGTTTTTT.